Shown below are 22 T cell receptor beta chains from a single sample sequenced in a study of blood T cell repertoires in COVID-19. Sequencing was performed with immunoSEQ multiplex PCR; in TCRdb, only in-frame clones are kept and a portion is missing. The sample consists of around 220,000 clones, roughly 84% of them appearing once. Input material: peripheral blood. These receptors all come from a woman in her 40s who had recovered from COVID-19.

The CDR3 nucleotides read TGCAGCGTGCGAAGGGGGATGAACACTGAAGCTTTCTTT. It specifies CSVRRGMNTEAFF. This chain links TRBV29-1 with TRBJ1-1; D is possibly TRBD1 (6 bases). CDR1 SQVTM and CDR2 ANQGSEA come from the germline V gene. With 6 bases removed from V and 0 bases from J, the gap between germline ends came to 11 bases. The CDR3 has 13 residues.

The chain recombines TRBV28 with TRBJ2-1; TRBD2 matches at 13 bases. The CDR3 runs 17 residues. V trimming: 5 bases; J trimming: 8 bases; junction bases outside the gene matches: 12. Per germline, CDR1 MDHEN and CDR2 SYDVKM. CDR3 region: CASSPWTSGGKDDEQFF. The DNA of the CDR3 is TGTGCCAGCAGTCCTTGGACTAGCGGGGGTAAGGACGATGAGCAGTTCTTC.

In this sample, this clone turned up a few times. In nucleotides, the CDR3 is TGTGCCAGTAGTATATCAGGGGGGAGCAGGCAGTTCTTC. Encoded protein: CASSISGGSRQFF. The gene calls are TRBV19 and TRBJ2-1; D is possibly TRBD1 (7 bases). CDR3 length: 13 amino acids. Trimming took off 2 bases at V and 12 bases at J, with 14 bases between the two ends. Germline lookup yields CDR1 LNHDA and CDR2 SQIVND (reference sequence).

The chain is built from TRBV5-1 and TRBJ1-1, with D perhaps TRBD1 (6 bases). Germline V gene sequence: CDR1 SGHRS, CDR2 YFSETQ. V was clipped by 0 bases and J by 8 bases, with 14 bases between them. This CDR3 has 14 amino acids. The CDR3 is CASSLVSGTQEAFF. The CDR3 nucleotides read TGCGCCAGCAGCTTGGTTTCGGGGACACAAGAAGCTTTCTTT.

This clone was observed once. This rearrangement joins TRBV30 to TRBJ2-1, with D perhaps TRBD1 (6 bases). Germline CDR1 GTSNPN, CDR2 SVGIG (reference sequence). V dropped 4 bases and J dropped 4 bases, with 17 bases sitting between them. The CDR3 is 15 residues long. CDR3 region: CAWIQTGKRYNEQFF. The DNA for the CDR3 is TGTGCCTGGATACAAACAGGGAAGAGGTACAATGAGCAGTTCTTC.

The table lists this clone with a count of one. The rearrangement links TRBV4-1 to TRBJ1-4, with 7 nucleotides matching TRBD1. The junction had 8 bases not matched to a gene; V was cut back by 8 bases and J by 5 bases. The germline V gene encodes CDR1 MGHRA and CDR2 YSYEKL. This CDR3 spans 14 amino acids. DNA of the CDR3: TGCGCCAGCCGTAAGACAGGGCTAAATGAAAAACTGTTTTTT. Amino acid sequence: CASRKTGLNEKLFF.

V gene TRBV5-5 combines with J gene TRBJ1-6; TRBD1 aligns across 8 bases. Trimming took 4 bases from V and 1 from J; bases not matched to a gene: 16. This CDR3 contains 20 residues. Germline CDR1 is SGHKS and CDR2 is YYEKEE (reference sequence). The CDR3 loop is CASSARTGSGVSSYNSPLHF. The CDR3, as DNA: TGTGCCAGCAGCGCGAGGACAGGGTCCGGGGTTTCGTCCTATAATTCACCCCTCCACTTT.

This chain joins TRBV7-2 and TRBJ2-2, with 7 bases fitting TRBD1. The CDR3 is made up of 16 amino acids. The V and J ends lost 5 bases and 0 bases, in that order; junction bases with no gene match: 6. Germline CDR1 is SGHTA and CDR2 is FQGNSA. The CDR3 loop is CASSLWTGSNTGELFF. CDR3 in DNA: TGTGCCAGCAGCCTATGGACAGGATCGAACACCGGGGAGCTGTTTTTT.

This clone was recorded once. The chain employs TRBV18 and TRBJ1-5; tentatively, D is TRBD1 (6 bases). The CDR3 contains 13 residues. V was pared by 4 bases and J by 5 bases, with 9 bases between. In germline, CDR1 is KGHSH, CDR2 LQKENI. CDR3 nucleotide sequence: TGTGCCAGCTCACTGGACAGAGATCAGCCCCAGCATTTT. Translated, it gives CASSLDRDQPQHF. Complete variable domain (other parts from reference TRBV18 and TRBJ1-5): NAGVMQNPRHLVRRRGQEARLRCSPMKGHSHVYWYRQLPEEGLKFMVYLQKENIIDESGMPKERFSAEFPKEGPSILRIQQVVRGDSAAYFCASSLDRDQPQHFGDGTRLSIL.

The chain carries TRBV4-3 and TRBJ2-1; D might be TRBD2 (6 bases). CDR1 and CDR2 from the germline V gene are LGHNA and YSLEER. The V and J ends lost 2 bases and 15 bases respectively, with 17 bases between them. The CDR3 covers 13 residues. Here the CDR3 DNA reads TGCGCCAGCAGCCAACAGACTAGTGTTAGTCCGTTCTTC. Protein: CASSQQTSVSPFF.

This chain links TRBV24-1 with TRBJ2-1; the match to TRBD2 covers 7 bases. Germline CDR1 reads KGHDR; CDR2 reads SFDVKD. CDR3 length equals 16 residues. V lost 3 bases and J lost 2; bases outside the gene matches: 6. CDR3 residues: CATSDGGRNPYNEQFF. The DNA of the CDR3 is TGTGCCACCAGTGATGGCGGGAGAAACCCCTACAATGAGCAGTTCTTC.

The chain links TRBV6-9 to TRBJ1-2; tentative D call: TRBD1 (5 bases). Germline V CDR1 and CDR2: MNHGY, SVAAGI. The CDR3 has 17 residues. V was cut by 8 bases and J by 5 bases, with 27 bases left in between. The CDR3: CASCTEARQPDIYGYTF. The CDR3 nucleotides read TGTGCCAGCTGTACGGAAGCCCGACAGCCCGACATTTATGGCTACACCTTC.

A single count supports this clone. The chain joins TRBV7-8 to TRBJ1-1; no firm D call. CDR3 length: 14 residues. Germline CDR1 is SGHVS and CDR2 is FQNEAQ. With 2 bases removed from V and 2 bases from J, the gap between germline ends came to 9 bases. The CDR3 DNA reads TGTGCCAGCAGCTTACCGGAGGGAAACACTGAAGCTTTCTTT. The encoded protein is CASSLPEGNTEAFF.

V usage is TRBV4-3 and J usage is TRBJ1-1; TRBD1 agrees at 7 bases. Germline trimming cut 2 bases from V and 6 bases from J; bases unmatched to any gene: 6. Germline loops: CDR1 LGHNA, CDR2 YSLEER. CDR3 length: 14 residues. The CDR3 DNA reads as TGCGCCAGCAGCCAAAGGCAAGGGGGCCCTGAAGCTTTCTTT. It codes for CASSQRQGGPEAFF.

The sample holds a few counts of this clone. This chain connects TRBV7-9 to TRBJ2-7; 9 nucleotides match TRBD1. In germline, CDR1 is SEHNR, CDR2 FQNEAQ (reference sequence). V was clipped by 6 bases and J by 3 bases; unmatched bases: 3. CDR3 size: 13 residues. The CDR3 is CASSSTGGYEQYF. The CDR3, as DNA: TGTGCCAGCAGTTCGACAGGGGGCTACGAGCAGTACTTC.

The CDR3 sequence is CAIRPAGAVVSYEQYF. CDR3 DNA sequence: TGTGCCATCAGGCCCGCGGGGGCGGTAGTATCCTACGAGCAGTACTTC. The chain recombines TRBV10-3 with TRBJ2-7; a weak D match, TRBD2 (7 bases). Trimming removed 6 bases at V and 1 base at J, with 19 bases between. The germline CDR1 and CDR2 sequences are ENHRY and SYGVKD. This CDR3 contains 16 residues.

The CDR3 is CASSGGRARDEQFF. CDR3 nucleotide sequence: TGTGCCAGTAGCGGCGGGAGGGCCCGTGATGAGCAGTTCTTC. The chain has TRBV19 and TRBJ2-1; 9 bases map to TRBD2. The CDR3 covers 14 residues. Per germline, CDR1 LNHDA and CDR2 SQIVND (reference sequence). The ends lost 6 bases at V and 8 bases at J; junction bases unmatched: 8.

The rearrangement uses TRBV12-3 or TRBV12-4 and TRBJ1-3; tentatively, D is TRBD1 (6 bases). The CDR3 totals 13 residues. Trimming removed 8 bases from V and 4 bases from J, with 12 bases in between. CDR3 DNA sequence: TGTGCCAGCGGAACAGGGTTGGGAAACACCATATATTTT. Encoded protein: CASGTGLGNTIYF.

The chain links TRBV30 to TRBJ2-1; 7 bases map to TRBD2. Germline V gene lookup returns CDR1 GTSNPN and CDR2 SVGIG (reference sequence). The CDR3 covers 14 residues. V dropped 5 bases and J dropped 2; count of bases not matched to a gene: 6. In DNA form, the CDR3 reads TGTGCCTGGTGCCTAGCGGCCCCCTACAATGAGCAGTTCTTC. Amino acid sequence: CAWCLAAPYNEQFF.

The sample holds one count of this clone. This sequence joins TRBV29-1 and TRBJ1-2; 8 bases match TRBD1. The CDR3 covers 13 residues. Germline-derived CDR1 and CDR2 are SQVTM and ANQGSEA. V was clipped by 6 bases and J by 4 bases; unmatched bases: 7. As DNA, the CDR3 is TGCAGCGTCCGACAGGGGTTTGCCTATGGCTACACCTTC. Protein: CSVRQGFAYGYTF.

This rearrangement joins TRBV5-5 to TRBJ1-5; TRBD1 might be the D (5 bases). The CDR3 has 14 amino acids. Germline V CDR1 and CDR2: SGHKS, YYEKEE (reference sequence). V dropped 0 bases and J dropped 2 bases, with 6 bases sitting between them. In DNA, the CDR3 is TGTGCCAGCAGCTTGGGGGGGGGCAATCAGCCCCAGCATTTT. It specifies CASSLGGGNQPQHF. The complete variable domain, with remaining parts taken from reference TRBV5-5 and TRBJ1-5, reads DAGVTQSPTHLIKTRGQQVTLRCSPISGHKSVSWYQQVLGQGPQFIFQYYEKEERGRGNFPDRFSARQFPNYSSELNVNALLLGDSALYLCASSLGGGNQPQHFGDGTRLSIL.

The V gene is TRBV7-2, the J gene TRBJ2-2; D is perhaps TRBD1 (5 bases). Looked up from germline, CDR1 is SGHTA and CDR2 is FQGNSA. The V gene lost 5 bases and the J gene lost 4 bases, with 14 bases spanning the gap. The CDR3 has 15 residues. CDR3 region: CASSQRQGATGELFF. The CDR3 nucleotides are TGTGCCAGCAGCCAACGGCAGGGTGCCACCGGGGAGCTGTTTTTT.